This TCR beta chain was recovered during a study of technical replicates of blood from a handful of donors. The V and J ends lost 2 bases and 6 bases respectively, with 13 bases between them. Germline assignment: CDR1 MNHEY and CDR2 SVGAGI. The CDR3 is 15 amino acids. The assay was immunoSEQ multiplex PCR, and TCRdb's table has in-frame clones only and misses some. The repertoire holds about 84,000 clones, just under 95% seen once, with about 0.26% in the top ten. The sequenced material came from T cells isolated from PBMCs. This rearrangement joins TRBV6-5 to TRBJ2-2, with D possibly matching TRBD1 (5 bases). The origin of this receptor is a human donor in good health. CDR3 residues: CASSYAGIGAGELFF. The CDR3 DNA reads as TGTGCCAGCAGTTACGCAGGGATAGGGGCCGGGGAGCTGTTTTTT.